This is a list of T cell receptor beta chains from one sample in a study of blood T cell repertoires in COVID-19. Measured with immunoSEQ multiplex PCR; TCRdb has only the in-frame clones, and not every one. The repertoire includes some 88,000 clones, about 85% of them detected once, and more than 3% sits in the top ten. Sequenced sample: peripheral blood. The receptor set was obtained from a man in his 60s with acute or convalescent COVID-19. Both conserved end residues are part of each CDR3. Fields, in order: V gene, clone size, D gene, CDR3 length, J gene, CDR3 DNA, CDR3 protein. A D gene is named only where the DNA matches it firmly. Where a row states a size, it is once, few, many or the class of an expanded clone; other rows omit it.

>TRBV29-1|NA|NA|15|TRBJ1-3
TGCAGCGTTGAGAGTTACGGGAGTAAAGGAAACACCATATATTTT
CSVESYGSKGNTIYF
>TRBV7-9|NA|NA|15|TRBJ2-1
TGTGCCAGCAGCTTATCAGCGGGGACATACAATGAGCAGTTCTTC
CASSLSAGTYNEQFF
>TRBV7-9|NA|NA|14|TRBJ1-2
TGTGCCAGCAGCTTAGACAGGGAGTTACGAGGCTACACCTTC
CASSLDRELRGYTF
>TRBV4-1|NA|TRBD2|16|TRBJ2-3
TGCGCCAGCAGCCTCGAACTAGCGGGAGGGCCTGATACGCAGTATTTT
CASSLELAGGPDTQYF
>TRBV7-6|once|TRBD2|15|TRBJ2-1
TGTGCCAGCAGCTTAGGTAGCGGGAGGCAAAATGAGCAGTTCTTC
CASSLGSGRQNEQFF
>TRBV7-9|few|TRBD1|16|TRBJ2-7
TGTGCCAGCAGCCAACTGGACAGGGGGCCTTCCTACGAGCAGTACTTC
CASSQLDRGPSYEQYF
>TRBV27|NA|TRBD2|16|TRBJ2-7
TGTGCCAGCAGTTCTTCCGGGACTACATTCTCCTACGAGCAGTACTTC
CASSSSGTTFSYEQYF
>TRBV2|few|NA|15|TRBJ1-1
TGTGCCAGCAGTGATTCATTAGGGGGGAACACTGAAGCTTTCTTT
CASSDSLGGNTEAFF
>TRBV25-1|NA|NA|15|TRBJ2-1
TGTGCCAGCTCTGCTGAGGGGGGGAACTACAATGAGCAGTTCTTC
CASSAEGGNYNEQFF
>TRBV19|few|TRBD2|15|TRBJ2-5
TGTGCCAGTAGTGCACCAAACCGGGGGGAGGAGACCCAGTACTTC
CASSAPNRGEETQYF
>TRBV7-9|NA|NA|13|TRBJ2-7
TGTGCCAGCAGTATCGGGAACGTGGGAGAGCAGTACTTC
CASSIGNVGEQYF
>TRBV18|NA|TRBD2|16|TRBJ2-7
TGTGCCAGCTCATCTGAAGGACTAGCGGGAGCCTACGAGCAGTACTTC
CASSSEGLAGAYEQYF
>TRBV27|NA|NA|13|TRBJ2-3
TGTGCCATCTCGGGACACCCCACAGATACGCAGTATTTT
CAISGHPTDTQYF
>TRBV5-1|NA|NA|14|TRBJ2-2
TGCGCCAGCAGCAGCGACGCGAACACCGGGGAGCTGTTTTTT
CASSSDANTGELFF
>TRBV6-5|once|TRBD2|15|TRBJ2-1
TGTGCCAGCAGATACAGAGCGGGAGGGCCCAATGAGCAGTTCTTC
CASRYRAGGPNEQFF
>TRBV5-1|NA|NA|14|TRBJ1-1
TGCGCCAGCAGCTTGGGAGGTGCCGGCCGGGAAGCTTTCTTT
CASSLGGAGREAFF
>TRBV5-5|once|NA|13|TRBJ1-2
TGTGCCAGCAGCTTGGAGGACAGCTATGGCTACACCTTC
CASSLEDSYGYTF
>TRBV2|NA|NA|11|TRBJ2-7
TGTGCCAGCATGGCGGTCTACGAGCAGTACTTC
CASMAVYEQYF
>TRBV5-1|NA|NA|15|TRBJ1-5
TGCGCCAGCAGCTTGGATTGGGAGGGCAATCAGCCCCAGCATTTT
CASSLDWEGNQPQHF
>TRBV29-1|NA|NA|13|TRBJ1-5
TGCAGCGTTAGCCTTGATAGCAATCAGCCCCAGCATTTT
CSVSLDSNQPQHF
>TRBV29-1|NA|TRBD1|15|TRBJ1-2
TGCAGCGTTGAGAGGACAGGGGGCCGGGACTATGGCTACACCTTC
CSVERTGGRDYGYTF
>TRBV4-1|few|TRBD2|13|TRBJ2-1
TGCGCCAGCAGCCTAAGGGAGGGTATTGAGCAGTTCTTC
CASSLREGIEQFF
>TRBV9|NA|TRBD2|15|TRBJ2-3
TGTGCCAGCAGCGGACAAGGACTAGCCCCAGATACGCAGTATTTT
CASSGQGLAPDTQYF
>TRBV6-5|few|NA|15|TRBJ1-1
TGTGCCAGCAGTCGAGCGGGACGAAGTGGGACTGAAGCTTTCTTT
CASSRAGRSGTEAFF
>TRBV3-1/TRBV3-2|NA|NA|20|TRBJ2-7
TGTGCCAGCAGCCAAGAAGTCCCCCTACTCCCTACGATGCTCTCCTACGAGCAGTACTTC
CASSQEVPLLPTMLSYEQYF
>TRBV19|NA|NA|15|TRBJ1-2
TGTGCCAGTAGTGGGGGCTCAGACCGCCATCAAGACTACACCTTC
CASSGGSDRHQDYTF
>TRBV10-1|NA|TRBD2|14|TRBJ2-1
TGCGCCAGTTCGGGACTAGCGGGATTGGGTGAGCAGTTCTTC
CASSGLAGLGEQFF